These 18 T cell receptor beta chains came from one sample sequenced in a study of blood T cell repertoires in COVID-19. TCRdb keeps only in-frame clones here, not all; method: immunoSEQ multiplex PCR. The sample has tens of thousands of clones, 91% seen once. The sequencing sample was made of peripheral blood. Source of these receptors: a human donor with active COVID-19. The donor label of this sample is uncertain.

The genes are TRBV4-3 and TRBJ1-2, with 7 bases matching TRBD1. With 1 base clipped from V and 3 bases from J, the junction kept 2 bases outside the gene matches. The V gene's germline CDR1 is LGHNA and CDR2 YSLEER. CDR3 length equals 14 residues. Here the CDR3 reads CASSQATGDYGYTF. In nucleotides, the CDR3 is TGCGCCAGCAGCCAAGCTACAGGGGACTATGGCTACACCTTC.

The gene calls are TRBV7-8 and TRBJ1-2; TRBD1 might be the D (6 bases). CDR1 is SGHVS, CDR2 FQNEAQ, per germline. V was trimmed by 1 base and J by 4 bases, leaving 13 bases between them. The CDR3 spans 15 residues. CDR3 sequence: CASSLEITGTYGYTF. The CDR3 nucleotides are TGTGCCAGCAGCTTAGAGATTACAGGGACCTATGGCTACACCTTC.

This sequence joins TRBV28 and TRBJ1-2; D ambiguous. The length of the CDR3 is 13 residues. Germline assignment: CDR1 MDHEN and CDR2 SYDVKM. Trimming shortened V by 6 bases and J by 5 bases, and 13 bases separated the two germline ends. As DNA, the CDR3 is TGTGCCAGCAGGACCATTGGGGAGTATGGCTACACCTTC. Translation: CASRTIGEYGYTF.

This clone appeared a single time. The chain uses TRBV27 and TRBJ2-2, with TRBD1 matching over 8 bases. The germline CDR1 and CDR2 sequences are MNHEY and SMNVEV (reference sequence). Trimming cost V 7 bases and J 7 bases; bases outside gene matches: 8. The CDR3 covers 14 residues. The CDR3 bases are TGTGCCAGCACCAGCCAGGGGGCTATCGGGGAGCTGTTTTTT. It specifies CASTSQGAIGELFF.

This clone has just a few counts. The chain links TRBV6-1 to TRBJ2-7; possibly TRBD2 for D (7 bases). This CDR3 has 16 amino acids. In germline, CDR1 is MNHNS, CDR2 SASEGT. The V gene lost 0 bases and the J gene lost 3 bases, with 15 bases spanning the gap. The CDR3 region is CASSEARGRLNYEQYF. DNA of the CDR3: TGTGCCAGCAGTGAAGCGCGGGGGCGGTTAAACTACGAGCAGTACTTC.

The J gene is TRBJ1-4, the V gene TRBV4-3; D remains unclear. V was shortened by 0 bases and J by 15 bases, with 17 bases between the two germline ends. This CDR3 contains 14 residues. The germline gives CDR1 LGHNA, CDR2 YSLEER. The CDR3 loop is CASSQDLALKVVFF. The CDR3 DNA follows: TGCGCCAGCAGCCAAGATTTGGCCTTGAAAGTGGTGTTTTTT.

The chain combines TRBV19 with TRBJ2-2; 10 nucleotides agree with TRBD1. Germline-derived CDR1 and CDR2 are LNHDA and SQIVND (reference sequence). Germline trimming cut 10 bases from V and 4 bases from J; bases unmatched to any gene: 12. There are 16 residues in the CDR3. CDR3 bases: TGTGCCACTCAGAACCCGGGACAGGGGACCACCGGGGAGCTGTTTTTT. Its protein product is CATQNPGQGTTGELFF.

This clone was picked up a small number of times. The V gene is TRBV5-4, the J gene TRBJ2-7; maybe TRBD1 (6 bases). The CDR3 length is 13 residues. Germline assignment: CDR1 SGHNT and CDR2 YYREEE (reference sequence). The V end lost 2 bases, the J end lost 3 bases, and 9 bases lay between the germline ends. The CDR3 bases are TGTGCCAGCAGCTTTGACAGGCTCTACGAGCAGTACTTC. It specifies CASSFDRLYEQYF.

This chain links TRBV10-1 with TRBJ2-3, with 8 bases aligning to TRBD2. V was pared by 5 bases and J by 5 bases, with 6 bases of the junction left unmatched. The CDR3 loop spans 14 amino acids. CDR1 and CDR2 (germline): WNHNN, SYGVQD (reference sequence). CDR3 sequence reads: CASSFSGTVDTQYF. CDR3 in DNA: TGCGCCAGCAGTTTTAGCGGGACCGTAGATACGCAGTATTTT.

This clone was detected once. V and J are TRBV30 and TRBJ2-5; a weak D match, TRBD2 (6 bases). V was cut by 4 bases and J by 5 bases, with 23 bases left in between. The germline V gene encodes CDR1 GTSNPN and CDR2 SVGIG (reference sequence). The CDR3 contains 16 residues. Here the CDR3 reads CAWTAVFASAEETQYF. The CDR3 DNA reads as TGTGCCTGGACCGCAGTATTCGCTAGCGCGGAGGAGACCCAGTACTTC.

DNA of the CDR3: TGTGCCAGCAGTTTGGTGGGGCGAGTCACTGAAGCTTTCTTT. Translating it yields CASSLVGRVTEAFF. This chain uses TRBV28 with TRBJ1-1; D possibly corresponds to TRBD1 (5 bases). V lost 3 bases and J lost 4, with 12 bases in between. This CDR3 has 14 amino acids. Germline V gives CDR1 MDHEN, CDR2 SYDVKM.

The chain carries TRBV28 and TRBJ2-1; the match to TRBD2 covers 14 bases. After removal of 5 bases from V and 6 bases from J, the junction contained 3 bases not matched to a gene. The CDR3 runs to 15 residues. Germline CDR1 MDHEN, CDR2 SYDVKM. Here the CDR3 DNA reads TGTGCCAGCAGTGGACTAGCGGGAGGCCCCAATGAGCAGTTCTTC. This gives the protein CASSGLAGGPNEQFF.

V gene TRBV2 combines with J gene TRBJ1-1; no clear D. Trimming stripped 10 bases from V and 1 base from J, with 10 bases between. CDR1 and CDR2 from the germline V gene are SNHLY and FYNNEI. The CDR3 spans 12 residues. The CDR3 spells CATTKTNTEAFF. CDR3 DNA: TGTGCCACCACAAAAACGAACACTGAAGCTTTCTTT.

The chain combines TRBV5-1 with TRBJ2-3; no reliable D call. V gave up 4 bases and J gave up 5 bases, with 11 bases separating them. CDR1 and CDR2 from the germline V gene are SGHRS and YFSETQ. This CDR3 has 13 residues. The CDR3 loop reads CASSDNLGDTQYF. For the CDR3, the DNA is TGCGCCAGCAGCGACAACCTGGGAGATACGCAGTATTTT.

V gene TRBV19 combines with J gene TRBJ2-7, with 9 bases that match TRBD1. J lost 6 bases, V lost 2 bases, and 11 bases had no gene match. The CDR3 covers 16 residues. In germline, CDR1 is LNHDA, CDR2 SQIVND (reference sequence). CDR3 sequence: CASSIRPTGGLIEQYF. The CDR3 region has the DNA TGTGCCAGTAGTATAAGGCCGACAGGGGGTTTAATCGAGCAGTACTTC.

This rearrangement joins TRBV6-5 to TRBJ1-1, with D unresolved. The CDR3 consists of 14 residues. Per the germline V gene, CDR1 is MNHEY and CDR2 is SVGAGI. V lost 2 bases and J lost 1, with 8 bases in between. The CDR3 DNA is TGTGCCAGCAGTTACCTACAGAGGAACACTGAAGCTTTCTTT. Residues: CASSYLQRNTEAFF.

V gene TRBV7-2 combines with J gene TRBJ2-7; TRBD1 might be the D (6 bases). The germline CDR1 and CDR2 sequences are SGHTA and FQGNSA. This CDR3 is built from 14 residues. Trimming stripped 6 bases from V and 7 bases from J, with 19 bases between. In DNA, the CDR3 is TGTGCCAGCAGTCCCTGGTACAGGGTGGGGGAGCAGTACTTC. Protein product: CASSPWYRVGEQYF.

This chain uses TRBV19 with TRBJ2-7; the match to TRBD2 covers 13 bases. The germline gives CDR1 LNHDA, CDR2 SQIVND (reference sequence). J gave up 6 bases and V 5 bases, and 4 bases lay outside the gene matches. The CDR3 has 14 residues. The CDR3 is CASSYGLAGVEQYF. CDR3 nucleotides: TGTGCCAGTAGTTACGGACTAGCGGGAGTCGAGCAGTACTTC.